This TCR beta chain was documented in a study of cytomegalovirus exposure and HLA in healthy donors. Notes on the study in general: Compared with the approximately 670-donor mean, an Asian-associated ancestry cluster reportedly had fewer N-insertions, according to a later analysis. Associated with cytomegalovirus, according to the listing, were 164 TCR beta chains. Presence/absence results assume similar sequencing depth per donor, which may not hold. A later analysis linked a missense variant in DCLRE1C to the trimming of TCR beta V and J genes.

The V gene lost 0 bases and the J gene lost 5 bases, with 15 bases spanning the gap. The germline V gene encodes CDR1 LGHNA and CDR2 YNFKEQ. The CDR3 sequence is 16 residues long. Details on this clone: The antigen is not known.

The PCR employed 60 Vbeta primers together with 13 Jbeta primers. Clones were sequenced by immunoSEQ multiplex PCR, and TCRdb holds only the in-frame ones, with some missing. The data contain hundreds of thousands of clones, roughly 80% of them singletons. The chain recombines TRBV4-2 with TRBJ2-3; perhaps TRBD2 as D (7 bases). The sequencing input was PBMCs. The receptor was derived from a man aged 30-40 years in good health and CMV-seronegative. The CDR3: CASSQDLGGDGDTQYF. DNA for the CDR3: TGTGCCAGCAGCCAAGATTTAGGGGGGGACGGAGATACGCAGTATTTT.